The 10 T cell receptor beta chains presented below share a single source sample, sequenced in a study of T cells after posttransplantation cyclophosphamide. Generated by immunoSEQ multiplex PCR, the TCRdb table keeps only in-frame clones and is missing some. The sample yields approximately 39,000 clones, without any singletons. Sequencing used PBMCs. These receptors were taken from a man aged 50-59 years in good health, CMV-negative, and a related stem cell transplant donor.

This clone appeared many times. The chain uses TRBV2 and TRBJ2-7; TRBD1 aligns across 8 bases. The CDR3 has 15 residues. Trimming took 6 bases from V and 3 from J; bases not matched to a gene: 10. Germline V CDR1 and CDR2: SNHLY, FYNNEI. CDR3 nucleotides: TGTGCCAGCAGCCTGGACAGGGTGCGAAGCTACGAGCAGTACTTC. This sequence encodes CASSLDRVRSYEQYF.

This clone was detected ten times or more. The V and J genes are TRBV2 and TRBJ1-1; weak D call: TRBD1 (5 bases). The CDR3 runs 14 residues. V lost 5 bases and J lost 4, with 14 bases in between. Germline CDR1 reads SNHLY; CDR2 reads FYNNEI. As DNA, the CDR3 is TGTGCCAGCAGTCTAAATGGGGGGTCCACTGAAGCTTTCTTT. Protein: CASSLNGGSTEAFF.

V gene TRBV10-3 combines with J gene TRBJ2-6, with TRBD1 identical over 7 bases. CDR3 length: 16 residues. The V and J ends lost 2 bases and 0 bases, in that order; junction bases with no gene match: 1. From germline, CDR1 is ENHRY and CDR2 SYGVKD. The chain's CDR3 is CAISEGQDSGANVLTF. DNA for the CDR3: TGTGCCATCAGTGAGGGACAGGACTCTGGGGCCAACGTCCTGACTTTC.

This clone was counted at least ten times. The chain uses TRBV19 and TRBJ1-1; D not resolved. CDR1 is LNHDA and CDR2 is SQIVND in the germline V gene (reference sequence). V was clipped by 5 bases and J by 1 base, with 11 bases between them. The CDR3 is 14 amino acids. The chain's CDR3 is CASSVEEANTEAFF. The CDR3 DNA sequence: TGTGCCAGTAGTGTTGAGGAGGCGAACACTGAAGCTTTCTTT.

This clone was picked up many times. In nucleotides, the CDR3 is TGTGCCAGCAGCTCGCAGATGAACACTGAAGCTTTCTTT. This translates into CASSSQMNTEAFF. This chain uses TRBV7-8 with TRBJ1-1; D unclear. CDR3 length: 13 amino acids. Germline CDR1 reads SGHVS; CDR2 reads FQNEAQ. The germline V and J ends were trimmed by 4 bases and 0 bases, with 6 bases remaining between them.

This clone was seen ten or more times. The chain joins TRBV9 to TRBJ2-6; TRBD1 aligns across 12 bases. The junction had 12 bases not matched to a gene; V was cut back by 0 bases and J by 2 bases. The CDR3 totals 21 residues. The germline gives CDR1 SGDLS, CDR2 YYNGEE. The CDR3 DNA is TGTGCCAGCAGCGTAGAATGGGTAGAGGGACAGGGGGCAGCTGGGGCCAACGTCCTGACTTTC. It encodes CASSVEWVEGQGAAGANVLTF.

This clone was detected many times. The V call is TRBV10-3, the J call TRBJ1-2; 8 bases align to TRBD1. CDR3 length: 14 residues. Trimming cost V 6 bases and J 4 bases; bases outside gene matches: 7. Germline-derived CDR1 and CDR2 are ENHRY and SYGVKD. CDR3 loop: CAISGQGRGYGYTF. CDR3 bases: TGTGCCATCAGCGGACAGGGAAGGGGCTATGGCTACACCTTC.

The V and J genes are TRBV9 and TRBJ2-1; 9 bases line up with TRBD2. The ends lost 0 bases at V and 12 bases at J; junction bases unmatched: 10. From germline, CDR1 is SGDLS and CDR2 YYNGEE. The CDR3 has 15 residues. CDR3 protein: CASSVASGGPDAQFF. In DNA, the CDR3 is TGTGCCAGCAGCGTAGCAAGCGGGGGGCCGGACGCGCAGTTCTTC. Looking up the rest from reference TRBV9 and TRBJ2-1 gives the full variable domain: DSGVTQTPKHLITATGQRVTLRCSPRSGDLSVYWYQQSLDQGLQFLIQYYNGEERAKGNILERFSAQQFPDLHSELNLSSLELGDSALYFCASSVASGGPDAQFFGPGTRLTVL.

Many counts were recorded for this clone. The rearrangement joins TRBV25-1 to TRBJ1-4, with TRBD1 identical over 8 bases. The CDR3 has 14 residues. The ends lost 3 bases at V and 6 bases at J; junction bases unmatched: 3. CDR1 and CDR2 (germline): MGHDK, SYGVNS. The CDR3 DNA reads as TGTGCCAGCAGTGATACAGGGGGTCATGAAAAACTGTTTTTT. As protein: CASSDTGGHEKLFF. The whole variable domain, filled in from reference TRBV25-1 and TRBJ1-4, reads EADIYQTPRYLVIGTGKKITLECSQTMGHDKMYWYQQDPGMELHLIHYSYGVNSTEKGDLSSESTVSRIRTEHFPLTLESARPSHTSQYLCASSDTGGHEKLFFGSGTQLSVL.

This clone is labeled as medium-sized. This sample also contains other DNA sequences that code for the same CDR3. CDR3 region: CASSYGREAFF. The CDR3 nucleotides are TGTGCCAGCAGTTACGGGAGGGAAGCTTTCTTT. The chain employs TRBV6-5 and TRBJ1-1; D remains ambiguous. In germline, CDR1 is MNHEY, CDR2 SVGAGI. CDR3 length equals 11 residues. Trimming removed 2 bases at V and 8 bases at J, with 6 bases between.